These 18 T cell receptor beta chains were all obtained from the same sample, sequenced in a study of T and B cells in COVID-19 patients. Multiplex PCR with BIOMED2 TRB-A/B primer pools amplified TRB rearrangements. TCRdb re-called the multiplex PCR reads through MiXCR, storing one row per CDR3 protein. The table includes more than 12,000 distinct CDR3 sequences, 25% to 30% detected once. Each TRB amplification used about 220-500 ng of genomic DNA from blood. The source material was blood. The source is a human donor who had recovered from COVID-19.

By its share, this clonotype is medium-sized. CDR3 sequence (DNA): TGTGCCTGGAGTGGAGGCGGGACAGGGGGCGAAGATACGCAGTATTTT. It is translated as CAWSGGGTGGEDTQYF. The chain links TRBV30 to TRBJ2-3; TRBD1 agrees at 12 bases. Per the germline V gene, CDR1 is GTSNPN and CDR2 is SVGIG (reference sequence). The V gene end was trimmed by 1 base and the J gene end by 5 bases; junction bases not matched to a gene: 7. The CDR3 contains 16 residues.

By proportion, this clonotype is medium-sized (0.01 to 0.1%). The chain links TRBV11-3 to TRBJ2-2; D possibly uses TRBD1 or TRBD2 (5 bases each). Trimming shortened V by 3 bases and J by 1 base, and 6 bases separated the two germline ends. This CDR3 comprises 14 residues. Germline V gene data show CDR1 as SGHNT and CDR2 as YENEEA. CDR3 sequence (DNA): TGTGCCAGCAGCTTTGGGGGGAACACCGGGGAGCTGTTTTTT. As protein: CASSFGGNTGELFF.

The chain has TRBV5-4 and TRBJ2-7; 8 bases match TRBD2. From germline, CDR1 is SGHNT and CDR2 YYREEE (reference sequence). V trimming: 6 bases; J trimming: 0 bases; junction bases outside the gene matches: 8. The CDR3 has 15 residues. The CDR3 nucleotides are TGTGCCAGCACCTCTAGCGGGCCCGACTCCTACGAGCAGTACTTC. As protein: CASTSSGPDSYEQYF.

This clonotype counts as medium-sized. The V and J genes are TRBV19 and TRBJ2-1; 9 bases are a match to TRBD2. CDR1 is LNHDA and CDR2 is SQIVND in the germline V gene (reference sequence). CDR3 size: 14 residues. V shed 6 bases, J shed 4 bases, and the junction held 4 bases outside the gene matches. The CDR3 is CASRMLAGYNEQFF. The CDR3 DNA reads TGTGCCAGTAGGATGCTAGCGGGGTACAATGAGCAGTTCTTC.

The V and J genes are TRBV5-6 and TRBJ1-1; the D gene is possibly TRBD1 (6 bases). The CDR3 is 12 amino acids. Trimming stripped 4 bases from V and 8 bases from J, with 12 bases between. Germline V lookup: CDR1 SGHDT, CDR2 YYEEEE. Written as DNA, the CDR3 is TGTGCCAGCAGCCTGGGCCAGGGGGAAGCTTTCTTT. It is translated as CASSLGQGEAFF.

Regarding this clonotype: A single base separates this from a much larger clone, so it may be a read error. The gene calls are TRBV18 and TRBJ2-7, with TRBD2 matching 8 bases. Germline V lookup: CDR1 KGHSH, CDR2 LQKENI. The CDR3 loop spans 15 amino acids. V was pared by 2 bases and J by 5 bases, with 8 bases of the junction left unmatched. The CDR3 DNA sequence: TGTGCCAGCTCACCAAAAAGTCTAGCGGGCGACGAGCAGTACTTC. It is translated as CASSPKSLAGDEQYF.

This sequence joins TRBV7-2 and TRBJ1-4; 7 bases agree with TRBD1. Germline V lookup: CDR1 SGHTA, CDR2 FQGNSA. The CDR3 contains 14 residues. V was pared by 10 bases and J by 4 bases, with 9 bases of the junction left unmatched. The CDR3 bases are TGTGCCACGACACCGGGACAGAATAATGAAAAACTGTTTTTT. This encodes CATTPGQNNEKLFF.

The chain joins TRBV15 to TRBJ1-2, with D possibly matching TRBD1 (6 bases). V dropped 1 base and J dropped 8 bases, with 14 bases sitting between them. CDR1 and CDR2 (germline): LNHNV, YYDKDF (reference sequence). The CDR3 has 14 amino acids. CDR3 protein: CATSRGGGWAGYTF. CDR3 DNA sequence: TGTGCCACCAGCAGAGGTGGGGGCTGGGCCGGCTACACCTTC.

As concerns this clonotype: A much larger clone differs by one base, so this may be a read error. The rearrangement links TRBV18 to TRBJ2-1; TRBD2 aligns across 9 bases. The CDR3 loop spans 15 amino acids. V was clipped by 6 bases and J by 5 bases; unmatched bases: 8. Germline V gene sequence: CDR1 KGHSH, CDR2 LQKENI. The CDR3 is CASSPYSGGDNEQFF. The CDR3 coding sequence is TGTGCCAGCTCCCCTTATAGCGGGGGAGACAATGAGCAGTTCTTC.

This clonotype has a handful of counts. J is TRBJ2-1 and V is TRBV14; TRBD2 might be the D (6 bases). CDR1 is SGHDN and CDR2 is FVKESK in the germline V gene. V lost 4 bases and J 7 bases, leaving 20 bases between the germline ends. This CDR3 comprises 16 residues. CDR3 in amino acids: CASSRFGGAGQNEQFF. The CDR3 coding sequence is TGTGCCAGCAGCCGTTTTGGCGGGGCCGGCCAAAATGAGCAGTTCTTC.

V is TRBV5-6 and J is TRBJ2-5; the D is unclear. Germline loops: CDR1 SGHDT, CDR2 YYEEEE. V was trimmed by 2 bases and J by 1 base, leaving 15 bases between them. CDR3 length: 16 residues. CDR3 region: CASSLGPLRPQETQYF. CDR3 DNA: TGTGCCAGCAGCTTAGGACCTCTCCGGCCCCAAGAGACCCAGTACTTC.

This clonotype was detected only a few times. The chain uses TRBV5-1 and TRBJ2-2; D is uncertain. Germline V lookup: CDR1 SGHRS, CDR2 YFSETQ. The CDR3 runs 13 residues. With 6 bases removed from V and 5 bases from J, the gap between germline ends came to 11 bases. The CDR3 here is CASTWTATGELFF. The CDR3 DNA sequence: TGCGCCAGCACTTGGACGGCTACCGGGGAGCTGTTTTTT.

This clonotype is medium-sized by share. The J gene is TRBJ2-1, the V gene TRBV19; TRBD1 matches at 8 bases. V shed 0 bases and J 5 bases; nucleotides not matched to a gene: 3. The CDR3 contains 15 residues. Germline V gene sequence: CDR1 LNHDA, CDR2 SQIVND (reference sequence). The CDR3 reads CASSIEDRENNEQFF. The CDR3 DNA is TGTGCCAGTAGTATAGAGGACAGGGAGAACAATGAGCAGTTCTTC.

There are many counts of this clonotype. The chain carries TRBV11-3 and TRBJ2-1; 8 nucleotides align to TRBD2. This CDR3 is 16 amino acids long. V dropped 5 bases and J dropped 7; count of bases not matched to a gene: 13. Germline CDR1 is SGHNT and CDR2 is YENEEA. This CDR3 reads CASSKSGTRDLNEQFF. The DNA for the CDR3 is TGTGCCAGCAGCAAATCCGGGACTAGGGACTTAAATGAGCAGTTCTTC.

CDR3 bases: TGTGCCAGCAGCTTTGGACCGGACTACGAGCAGTACTTC. Protein sequence: CASSFGPDYEQYF. The chain couples TRBV13 to TRBJ2-7; D gene uncertain. In germline, CDR1 is PRHDT, CDR2 FYEKMQ (reference sequence). This CDR3 has 13 amino acids. Trimming took off 3 bases at V and 3 bases at J, with 9 bases between the two ends.

This clonotype is deemed medium-sized. The V call is TRBV30, the J call TRBJ1-2; perhaps TRBD1 as D (6 bases). V was pared by 1 base and J by 2 bases, with 14 bases between. Germline V gives CDR1 GTSNPN, CDR2 SVGIG (reference sequence). There are 15 residues in the CDR3. CDR3 DNA sequence: TGTGCCTGGAGTGAAGGCGGGGGCGGGAACTATGGCTACACCTTC. This gives the protein CAWSEGGGGNYGYTF.

In this sample, this clonotype turned up many times. V is TRBV19 and J is TRBJ1-5; D is possibly TRBD1 (5 bases). Trimming removed 11 bases at V and 0 bases at J, with 14 bases between. Germline loops: CDR1 LNHDA, CDR2 SQIVND (reference sequence). The CDR3 totals 14 residues. The CDR3 bases are TGTGCCTGCACCGAGGGGATTAGCAATCAGCCCCAGCATTTT. Translating gives CACTEGISNQPQHF. Full variable domain (remainder filled in from reference TRBV19 and TRBJ1-5): DGGITQSPKYLFRKEGQNVTLSCEQNLNHDAMYWYRQDPGQGLRLIYYSQIVNDFQKGDIAEGYSVSREKKESFPLTVTSAQKNPTAFYLCACTEGISNQPQHFGDGTRLSIL.

V gene TRBV7-2 combines with J gene TRBJ2-7; D perhaps matches TRBD1 (6 bases). The CDR3 length is 16 residues. Germline V lookup: CDR1 SGHTA, CDR2 FQGNSA. The V end lost 5 bases, the J end lost 3 bases, and 20 bases lay between the germline ends. Here the CDR3 DNA reads TGTGCCAGCAGCCCCCAGACAGGCCGTTCGTTCTACGAGCAGTACTTC. Amino acids: CASSPQTGRSFYEQYF.